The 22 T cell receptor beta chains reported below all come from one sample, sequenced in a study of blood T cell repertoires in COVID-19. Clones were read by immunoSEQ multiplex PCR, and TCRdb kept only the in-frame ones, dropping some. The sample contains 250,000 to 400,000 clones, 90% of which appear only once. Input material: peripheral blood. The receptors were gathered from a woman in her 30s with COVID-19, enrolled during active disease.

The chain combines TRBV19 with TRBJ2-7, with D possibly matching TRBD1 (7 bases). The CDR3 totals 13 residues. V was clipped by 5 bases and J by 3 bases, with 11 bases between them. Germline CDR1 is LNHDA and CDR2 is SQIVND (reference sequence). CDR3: CASSAQGGYEQYF. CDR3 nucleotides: TGTGCCAGTAGTGCCCAGGGGGGCTACGAGCAGTACTTC. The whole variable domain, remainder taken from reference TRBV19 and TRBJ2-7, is DGGITQSPKYLFRKEGQNVTLSCEQNLNHDAMYWYRQDPGQGLRLIYYSQIVNDFQKGDIAEGYSVSREKKESFPLTVTSAQKNPTAFYLCASSAQGGYEQYFGPGTRLTVT.

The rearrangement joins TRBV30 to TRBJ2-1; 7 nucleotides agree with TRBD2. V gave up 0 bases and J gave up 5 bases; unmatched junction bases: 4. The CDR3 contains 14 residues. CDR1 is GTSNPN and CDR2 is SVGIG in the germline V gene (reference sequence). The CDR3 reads CAWSVGLADNEQFF. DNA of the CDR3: TGTGCCTGGAGTGTTGGGCTAGCGGACAATGAGCAGTTCTTC.

The CDR3 region has the DNA TGTGCCAGCCGAACCCGAGGACAGGGCACTAACTATGGCTACACCTTC. Encoded protein: CASRTRGQGTNYGYTF. The chain combines TRBV27 with TRBJ1-2; 8 bases line up with TRBD1. V shed 8 bases and J 0 bases; nucleotides not matched to a gene: 11. The length of the CDR3 is 16 residues. Germline CDR1 and CDR2: MNHEY and SMNVEV (reference sequence).

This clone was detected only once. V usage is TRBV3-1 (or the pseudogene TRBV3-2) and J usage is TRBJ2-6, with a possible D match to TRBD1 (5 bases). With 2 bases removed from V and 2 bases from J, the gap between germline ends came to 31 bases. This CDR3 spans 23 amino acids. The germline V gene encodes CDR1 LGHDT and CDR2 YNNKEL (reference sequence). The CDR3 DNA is TGTGCCAGCAGCCAACGTCTTCAGGGAATTGCAAAAAGTCCCTCCCCTGGGGCCAACGTCCTGACTTTC. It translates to CASSQRLQGIAKSPSPGANVLTF.

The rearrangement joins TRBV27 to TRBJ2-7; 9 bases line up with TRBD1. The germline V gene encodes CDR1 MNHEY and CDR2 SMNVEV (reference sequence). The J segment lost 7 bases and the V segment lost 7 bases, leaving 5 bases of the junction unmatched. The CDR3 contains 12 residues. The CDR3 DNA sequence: TGTGCCAGCATCACCGGGACAGGGGAGCAGTACTTC. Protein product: CASITGTGEQYF.

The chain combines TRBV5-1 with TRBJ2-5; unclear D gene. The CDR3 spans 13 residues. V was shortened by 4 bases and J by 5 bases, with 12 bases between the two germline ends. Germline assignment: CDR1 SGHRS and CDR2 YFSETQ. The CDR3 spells CASSPPVPETQYF. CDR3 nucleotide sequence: TGCGCCAGCAGCCCCCCAGTGCCCGAGACCCAGTACTTC. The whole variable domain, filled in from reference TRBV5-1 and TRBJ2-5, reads KAGVTQTPRYLIKTRGQQVTLSCSPISGHRSVSWYQQTPGQGLQFLFEYFSETQRNKGNFPGRFSGRQFSNSRSEMNVSTLELGDSALYLCASSPPVPETQYFGPGTRLLVL.

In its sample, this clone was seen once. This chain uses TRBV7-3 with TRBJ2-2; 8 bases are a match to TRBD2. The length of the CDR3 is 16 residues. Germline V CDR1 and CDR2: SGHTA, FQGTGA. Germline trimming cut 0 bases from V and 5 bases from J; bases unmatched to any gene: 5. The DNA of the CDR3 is TGTGCCAGCAGCTTAACAGCGGGAGTCGGGACCGGGGAGCTGTTTTTT. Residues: CASSLTAGVGTGELFF. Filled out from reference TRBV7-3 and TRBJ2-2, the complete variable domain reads GAGVSQTPSNKVTEKGKYVELRCDPISGHTALYWYRQSLGQGPEFLIYFQGTGAADDSGLPNDRFFAVRPEGSVSTLKIQRTERGDSAVYLCASSLTAGVGTGELFFGEGSRLTVL.

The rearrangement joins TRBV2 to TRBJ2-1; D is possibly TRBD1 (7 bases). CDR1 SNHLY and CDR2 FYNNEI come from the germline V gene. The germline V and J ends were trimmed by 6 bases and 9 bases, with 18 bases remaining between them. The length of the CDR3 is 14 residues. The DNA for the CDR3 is TGTGCCAGCAGCTTCTTTACCAGGGGGGCTGAGCAGTTCTTC. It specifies CASSFFTRGAEQFF.

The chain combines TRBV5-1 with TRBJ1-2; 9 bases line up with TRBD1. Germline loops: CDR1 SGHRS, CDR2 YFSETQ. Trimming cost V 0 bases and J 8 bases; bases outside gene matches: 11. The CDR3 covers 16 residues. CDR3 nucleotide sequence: TGCGCCAGCAGCTTGGGGGTAGGACAGGGGATGCGCGGCTACACCTTC. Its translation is CASSLGVGQGMRGYTF. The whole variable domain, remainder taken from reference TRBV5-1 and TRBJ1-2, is KAGVTQTPRYLIKTRGQQVTLSCSPISGHRSVSWYQQTPGQGLQFLFEYFSETQRNKGNFPGRFSGRQFSNSRSEMNVSTLELGDSALYLCASSLGVGQGMRGYTFGSGTRLTVV.

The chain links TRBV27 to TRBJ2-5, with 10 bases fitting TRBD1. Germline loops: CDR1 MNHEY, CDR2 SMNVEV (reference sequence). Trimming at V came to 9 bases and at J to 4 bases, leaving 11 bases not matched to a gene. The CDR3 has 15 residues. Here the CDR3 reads CASRGQGTLTETQYF. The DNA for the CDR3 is TGTGCCAGTAGGGGACAGGGGACTCTCACAGAGACCCAGTACTTC.

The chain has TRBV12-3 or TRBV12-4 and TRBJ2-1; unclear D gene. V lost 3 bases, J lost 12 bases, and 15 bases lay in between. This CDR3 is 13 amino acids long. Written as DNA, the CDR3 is TGTGCCAGCAGTTTCGACCTCTCGCGAGGGCAGTTCTTC. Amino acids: CASSFDLSRGQFF.

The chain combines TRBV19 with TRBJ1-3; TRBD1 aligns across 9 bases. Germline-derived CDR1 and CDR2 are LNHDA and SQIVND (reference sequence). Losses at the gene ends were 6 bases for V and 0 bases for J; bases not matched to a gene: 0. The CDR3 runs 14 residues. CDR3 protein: CASRTGGSGNTIYF. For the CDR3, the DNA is TGTGCCAGTAGGACAGGGGGCTCTGGAAACACCATATATTTT. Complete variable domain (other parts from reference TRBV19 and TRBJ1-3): DGGITQSPKYLFRKEGQNVTLSCEQNLNHDAMYWYRQDPGQGLRLIYYSQIVNDFQKGDIAEGYSVSREKKESFPLTVTSAQKNPTAFYLCASRTGGSGNTIYFGEGSWLTVV.

The CDR3, as DNA: TGTGCCAGCAGTTACGCGCGCCCAGGGGATGGCACTGAAGCTTTCTTT. Encoded protein: CASSYARPGDGTEAFF. This rearrangement joins TRBV6-5 to TRBJ1-1, with D perhaps matching TRBD1 (6 bases). Germline V gives CDR1 MNHEY, CDR2 SVGAGI. The V gene lost 2 bases and the J gene lost 4 bases, with 17 bases spanning the gap. The CDR3 contains 16 residues.

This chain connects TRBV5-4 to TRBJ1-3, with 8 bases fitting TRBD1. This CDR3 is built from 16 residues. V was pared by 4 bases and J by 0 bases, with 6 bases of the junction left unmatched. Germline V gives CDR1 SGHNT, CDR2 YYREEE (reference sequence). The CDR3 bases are TGTGCCAGCAGCCCAGGGGGCTCCCTCTCTGGAAACACCATATATTTT. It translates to CASSPGGSLSGNTIYF. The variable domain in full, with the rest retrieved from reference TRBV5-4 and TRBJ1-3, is ETGVTQSPTHLIKTRGQQVTLRCSSQSGHNTVSWYQQALGQGPQFIFQYYREEENGRGNFPPRFSGLQFPNYSSELNVNALELDDSALYLCASSPGGSLSGNTIYFGEGSWLTVV.

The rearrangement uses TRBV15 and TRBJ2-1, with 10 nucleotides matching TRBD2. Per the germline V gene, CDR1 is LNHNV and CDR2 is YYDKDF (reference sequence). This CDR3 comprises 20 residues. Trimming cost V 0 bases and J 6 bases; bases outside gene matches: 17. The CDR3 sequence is CATSRDIRRVAGGPSNEQFF. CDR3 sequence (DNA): TGTGCCACCAGCAGAGATATTAGGCGGGTAGCGGGAGGTCCTTCCAATGAGCAGTTCTTC.

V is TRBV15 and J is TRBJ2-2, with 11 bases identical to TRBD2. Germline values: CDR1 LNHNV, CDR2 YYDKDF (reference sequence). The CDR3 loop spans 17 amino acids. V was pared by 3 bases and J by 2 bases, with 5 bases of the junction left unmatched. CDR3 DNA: TGTGCCACCAGCAGGGCGACTAGCGGGACTAACACCGGGGAGCTGTTTTTT. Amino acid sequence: CATSRATSGTNTGELFF.

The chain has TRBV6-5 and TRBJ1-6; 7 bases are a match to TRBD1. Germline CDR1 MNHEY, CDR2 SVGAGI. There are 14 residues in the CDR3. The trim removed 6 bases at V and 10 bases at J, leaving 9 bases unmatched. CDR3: CASRPTGVVSPLHF. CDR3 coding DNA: TGTGCCAGCAGACCAACAGGGGTGGTCTCACCCCTCCACTTT.

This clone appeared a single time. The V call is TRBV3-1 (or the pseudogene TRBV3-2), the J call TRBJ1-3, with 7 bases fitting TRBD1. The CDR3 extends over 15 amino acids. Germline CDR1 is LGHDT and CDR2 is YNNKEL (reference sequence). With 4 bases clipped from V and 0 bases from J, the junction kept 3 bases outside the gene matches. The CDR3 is CASSLGTDSGNTIYF. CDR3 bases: TGTGCCAGCAGCCTCGGGACAGACTCTGGAAACACCATATATTTT.

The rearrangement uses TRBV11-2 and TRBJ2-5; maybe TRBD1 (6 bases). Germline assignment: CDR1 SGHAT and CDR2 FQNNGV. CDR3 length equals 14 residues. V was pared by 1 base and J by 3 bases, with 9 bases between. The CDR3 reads CASSLGGQKETQYF. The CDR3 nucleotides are TGTGCCAGCAGCTTAGGAGGACAGAAAGAGACCCAGTACTTC.

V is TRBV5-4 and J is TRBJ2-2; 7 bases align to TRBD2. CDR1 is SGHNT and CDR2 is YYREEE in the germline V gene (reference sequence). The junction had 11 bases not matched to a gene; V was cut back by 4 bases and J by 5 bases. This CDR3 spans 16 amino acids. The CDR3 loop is CASSLGGTIRTGELFF. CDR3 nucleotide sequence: TGTGCCAGCAGCCTGGGGGGGACTATCCGTACCGGGGAGCTGTTTTTT.

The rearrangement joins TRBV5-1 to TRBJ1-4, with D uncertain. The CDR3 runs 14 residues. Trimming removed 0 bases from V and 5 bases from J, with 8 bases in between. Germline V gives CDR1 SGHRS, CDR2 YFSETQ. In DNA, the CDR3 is TGCGCCAGCAGCTTGGGGGCAGGAAATGAAAAACTGTTTTTT. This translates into CASSLGAGNEKLFF.

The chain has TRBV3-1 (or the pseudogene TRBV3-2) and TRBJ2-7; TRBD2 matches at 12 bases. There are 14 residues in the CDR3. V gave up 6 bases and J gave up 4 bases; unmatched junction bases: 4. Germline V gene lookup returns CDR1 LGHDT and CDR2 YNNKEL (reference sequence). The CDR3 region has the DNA TGTGCCAGCAGTGGCACTAGCGGGAGGTACGAGCAGTACTTC. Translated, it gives CASSGTSGRYEQYF.